This is a list of T cell receptor beta chains from one sample in a study of PD-L1 blockade in urothelial cancer. TCRdb's copy holds only in-frame clones and misses some; the assay was immunoSEQ multiplex PCR. This table has just over 40,000 clones, more than 75% appearing once. The specimen was PBMCs, collected around atezolizumab (anti-PD-L1) treatment. Every receptor here comes from a man in his 70s with urothelial cancer. The CDR3 runs from the conserved cysteine through the conserved F or W. Each record gives: V gene, J gene, clone size, D gene, CDR3 protein, CDR3 DNA. D genes are given only for firm matches. Size tells how often a clone was seen (once, few, many) or the class of an expanded clone, and some rows leave it out.

v_call: TRBV5-1; j_call: TRBJ2-7; clone_size: NA; d_call: NA; cdr3_aa: CASSETGTSFYEQYF; cdr3_nt: TGCGCCAGCAGCGAGACCGGGACTTCGTTCTACGAGCAGTACTTC
v_call: TRBV5-1; j_call: TRBJ1-4; clone_size: NA; d_call: NA; cdr3_aa: CASSLQGPPSEKLFF; cdr3_nt: TGCGCCAGCAGCTTACAGGGACCGCCTAGTGAAAAACTGTTTTTT
v_call: TRBV19; j_call: TRBJ1-5; clone_size: NA; d_call: TRBD1; cdr3_aa: CASSRDRNQPQHF; cdr3_nt: TGTGCCAGTAGTCGGGACAGAAATCAGCCCCAGCATTTT
v_call: TRBV19; j_call: TRBJ1-2; clone_size: NA; d_call: NA; cdr3_aa: CASSRHRNYGYTF; cdr3_nt: TGTGCCAGTAGTCGACACCGAAACTATGGCTACACCTTC
v_call: TRBV7-2; j_call: TRBJ2-5; clone_size: NA; d_call: TRBD2; cdr3_aa: CASSLRAGSETQYF; cdr3_nt: TGTGCCAGCAGCTTGCGAGCGGGATCAGAGACCCAGTACTTC
v_call: TRBV27; j_call: TRBJ2-7; clone_size: NA; d_call: TRBD1; cdr3_aa: CASTHDAGTGSSYEQYF; cdr3_nt: TGTGCCAGCACCCATGATGCCGGGACAGGGTCATCGTACGAGCAGTACTTC
v_call: TRBV5-1; j_call: TRBJ2-1; clone_size: NA; d_call: TRBD2; cdr3_aa: CASSSRAGGPENEQFF; cdr3_nt: TGCGCCAGCAGCTCAAGAGCGGGAGGGCCGGAAAATGAGCAGTTCTTC
v_call: TRBV7-6; j_call: TRBJ2-1; clone_size: NA; d_call: NA; cdr3_aa: CASSLGGGIYNEQFF; cdr3_nt: TGTGCCAGCAGCTTAGGTGGGGGGATCTACAATGAGCAGTTCTTC
v_call: TRBV2; j_call: TRBJ1-2; clone_size: few; d_call: TRBD1; cdr3_aa: CASRIQGGAYGYTF; cdr3_nt: TGTGCCAGCAGGATACAGGGGGGAGCCTATGGCTACACCTTC
v_call: TRBV30; j_call: TRBJ1-1; clone_size: NA; d_call: TRBD1; cdr3_aa: CAWRTGWNTEAFF; cdr3_nt: TGTGCCTGGCGGACAGGGTGGAACACTGAAGCTTTCTTT